This TCR beta chain stems from a study of graft-versus-host responses after intestinal transplantation. Study details: Every recipient underwent anti-thymocyte globulin induction, then tacrolimus and steroids for roughly 3 years.

The CDR3 is 11 amino acids. Trimming removed 0 bases at V and 7 bases at J, with 4 bases between. Germline V gene sequence: CDR1 SGHDT, CDR2 YYEEEE. Of note for this clone: The antigen remains unidentified.

TCRdb's table, derived via immunoSEQ multiplex PCR, lists solely in-frame clones and lacks some. The sample records some 55,000 clones, more than 80% being singletons. Regarding the study as a whole: Early declines in HvG clones that occurred post-transplant were associated with peak circulating GvH clone levels.

This sequence was found in a human patient who received an intestinal transplant, so some T cells may come from the graft donor. This chain uses TRBV5-6 with TRBJ1-2; D is undetermined. The sequenced sample was PBMCs, obtained roughly 95 weeks after intestinal transplant. CDR3 sequence (DNA): TGTGCCAGCAGCTTGGCTGGTGGCTACACCTTC. Encoded protein: CASSLAGGYTF.